Following are 29 T cell receptor beta chains from one sample sequenced in a study of cytotoxic CD8 clonotypes in ibrutinib-treated CLL. The data were produced by immunoSEQ multiplex PCR, yet TCRdb's version contains in-frame clones alone and is incomplete. The table lists roughly 150,000 clones, 76% of them singletons. The sequencing used PBMCs, collected after 24 months of ibrutinib treatment. Every receptor here comes from a human donor with chronic lymphocytic leukemia.

The chain links TRBV6-1 to TRBJ2-3; the match to TRBD2 covers 9 bases. J lost 0 bases, V lost 4 bases, and 5 bases had no gene match. The germline gives CDR1 MNHNS, CDR2 SASEGT. CDR3 size: 16 residues. The CDR3 loop is CASSVGLASSTDTQYF. CDR3 sequence (DNA): TGTGCCAGCAGTGTAGGACTAGCGAGTAGCACAGATACGCAGTATTTT.

V and J are TRBV27 and TRBJ2-5, with D possibly being TRBD2 (6 bases). Trimming took 1 base from V and 5 from J, leaving 14 bases between them. This CDR3 comprises 15 residues. In germline, CDR1 is MNHEY, CDR2 SMNVEV (reference sequence). Here the CDR3 DNA reads TGTGCCAGCAGTTTATGGGCAGCGGGTGAGGAGACCCAGTACTTC. Residues: CASSLWAAGEETQYF.

This clone has only a few counts. The CDR3 sequence: CASSLGRPNTGELFF. CDR3 sequence (DNA): TGCGCCAGCAGCTTGGGCAGGCCGAACACCGGGGAGCTGTTTTTT. The V gene is TRBV5-1, the J gene TRBJ2-2; no definite D call. V was shortened by 0 bases and J by 0 bases, with 6 bases between the two germline ends. This CDR3 is built from 15 residues. Germline CDR1 SGHRS, CDR2 YFSETQ.

The CDR3 nucleotides read TGTGCCAGCAGTTACGGGGGCAGCCCCAACACTGAAGCTTTCTTT. It codes for CASSYGGSPNTEAFF. This rearrangement joins TRBV6-6 to TRBJ1-1, with D possibly TRBD1 on 6 matching bases. CDR3 length: 15 amino acids. V dropped 2 bases and J dropped 2 bases, with 12 bases sitting between them. The germline CDR1 and CDR2 sequences are MNHNY and SVGAGI (reference sequence).

The chain is built from TRBV6-5 and TRBJ1-1; unclear D gene. Germline V gives CDR1 MNHEY, CDR2 SVGAGI. V was shortened by 10 bases and J by 4 bases, with 16 bases between the two germline ends. The CDR3 is 13 residues long. CDR3 nucleotides: TGTGCCACCGCAAGGGCGCGGGCCACTGAAGCTTTCTTT. The encoded protein is CATARARATEAFF.

The chain carries TRBV28 and TRBJ2-7; tentative D call: TRBD2 (6 bases). The V gene lost 7 bases and the J gene lost 0 bases, with 13 bases spanning the gap. From germline, CDR1 is MDHEN and CDR2 SYDVKM. The CDR3 spans 14 residues. The CDR3 sequence: CASTPSGGSYEQYF. The CDR3 coding sequence is TGTGCCAGCACCCCGTCCGGGGGCTCCTACGAGCAGTACTTC.

The rearrangement links TRBV11-3 to TRBJ2-3; D call uncertain. The germline CDR1 and CDR2 sequences are SGHNT and YENEEA. The CDR3 contains 12 residues. With 5 bases removed from V and 2 bases from J, the gap between germline ends came to 5 bases. The CDR3 nucleotides are TGTGCCAGCAGCCCCCCCACAGATACGCAGTATTTT. It encodes CASSPPTDTQYF.

The chain combines TRBV12-1 with TRBJ2-3; TRBD2 is taken as the D call from the table, unchecked against the DNA. TRBV12-1 is recorded as a pseudogene. This CDR3 is built from 16 residues. The CDR3 spells CASSWIAGVWTDTQYF. The CDR3 DNA is TGTGCCAGCAGCTGGATAGCGGGGGTATGGACAGATACGCAGTATTTT.

J is TRBJ2-4 and V is TRBV5-1, with 10 bases identical to TRBD1. Germline CDR1 is SGHRS and CDR2 is YFSETQ. After removal of 4 bases from V and 7 bases from J, the junction contained 2 bases not matched to a gene. CDR3 length: 13 residues. CDR3 in amino acids: CASSAGQGNIQYF. CDR3 sequence (DNA): TGCGCCAGCAGCGCGGGACAGGGGAACATTCAGTACTTC. Full variable domain (rest looked up from reference TRBV5-1 and TRBJ2-4): KAGVTQTPRYLIKTRGQQVTLSCSPISGHRSVSWYQQTPGQGLQFLFEYFSETQRNKGNFPGRFSGRQFSNSRSEMNVSTLELGDSALYLCASSAGQGNIQYFGAGTRLSVL.

This clone was recorded only once. The chain employs TRBV18 and TRBJ1-2, with D perhaps matching TRBD1 (5 bases). This CDR3 is 12 amino acids long. V dropped 6 bases and J dropped 5 bases, with 10 bases sitting between them. CDR1 and CDR2 from the germline V gene are KGHSH and LQKENI. CDR3 in amino acids: CASSPDTYGYTF. CDR3 in DNA: TGTGCCAGCTCCCCGGACACTTATGGCTACACCTTC.

Turning to this clone: A junction end diverges from the germline sequence, so it may reflect a read error. The V call is TRBV4-3, the J call TRBJ1-2; a possible D gene is TRBD1 (5 bases). Germline loops: CDR1 LGHNA, CDR2 YSLEER. The CDR3 is 13 residues long. DNA of the CDR3: TGCACCAGCAGCCAAGTGGGGCCCTATGGCTACACCTTC. Its protein is CTSSQVGPYGYTF.

The chain is built from TRBV11-2 and TRBJ1-5; D unresolved. Trimming shortened V by 0 bases and J by 1 base, and 7 bases separated the two germline ends. The CDR3 runs to 15 residues. Germline loops: CDR1 SGHAT, CDR2 FQNNGV. The CDR3 DNA sequence: TGTGCCAGCAGCTTAGACAGCGAGAGCAATCAGCCCCAGCATTTT. Protein sequence: CASSLDSESNQPQHF.

The chain uses TRBV19 and TRBJ2-1; 7 nucleotides agree with TRBD2. Trimming took 4 bases from V and 6 from J; bases not matched to a gene: 15. Germline assignment: CDR1 LNHDA and CDR2 SQIVND (reference sequence). The CDR3 length is 17 residues. CDR3 nucleotides: TGTGCCAGTAGTAGCCCTAGCGGCCCGACTCCCACCAATGAGCAGTTCTTC. It translates to CASSSPSGPTPTNEQFF.

The V call is TRBV28, the J call TRBJ2-2, with D possibly being TRBD1 (6 bases). CDR1 and CDR2 from the germline V gene are MDHEN and SYDVKM. The V gene lost 4 bases and the J gene lost 3 bases, with 15 bases spanning the gap. The CDR3 runs 16 residues. As DNA, the CDR3 is TGTGCCAGCAGTTATGGGGGCGCCCCGGACACCGGGGAGCTGTTTTTT. Amino acids: CASSYGGAPDTGELFF.

The chain is built from TRBV4-3 and TRBJ2-3; TRBD2 agrees at 7 bases. The ends lost 4 bases at V and 6 bases at J; junction bases unmatched: 13. The CDR3 is 16 residues long. From germline, CDR1 is LGHNA and CDR2 YSLEER. The CDR3 DNA follows: TGCGCCAGCAGCCCTCAGCGGGGAGGGGTGGCCGATACGCAGTATTTT. Its translation is CASSPQRGGVADTQYF.

Of note for this clone: Other nucleotide sequences in the sample specify the same CDR3. This rearrangement joins TRBV30 to TRBJ2-4; D uncertain. This CDR3 has 13 amino acids. The germline V gene has CDR1 GTSNPN and CDR2 SVGIG (reference sequence). Trimming pared 2 bases from V and 2 bases from J, leaving 7 bases between. Here the CDR3 DNA reads TGTGCCTGGAGTCGGGTACCCAAAAACATTCAGTACTTC. Its translation: CAWSRVPKNIQYF.

This clone appeared a few times. V gene TRBV11-1 combines with J gene TRBJ2-7; D is uncertain. Germline CDR1 SGHAT, CDR2 FQDESV (reference sequence). V was trimmed by 5 bases and J by 5 bases, leaving 7 bases between them. The CDR3 runs to 11 residues. The CDR3 DNA is TGTGCCAGCAGCCCGGACCACGAGCAGTACTTC. This codes for CASSPDHEQYF. The whole variable domain, filled in from reference TRBV11-1 and TRBJ2-7, reads EAEVAQSPRYKITEKSQAVAFWCDPISGHATLYWYRQILGQGPELLVQFQDESVVDDSQLPKDRFSAERLKGVDSTLKIQPAELGDSAMYLCASSPDHEQYFGPGTRLTVT.

This clone was seen a few times. The chain is built from TRBV5-1 and TRBJ1-2, with D possibly being TRBD1 (5 bases). CDR3 length equals 14 residues. Germline V gives CDR1 SGHRS, CDR2 YFSETQ. Trimming cost V 3 bases and J 4 bases, with 13 bases left between them. Written as DNA, the CDR3 is TGCGCCAGCAGCTCCCCAGGGACTCTCTATGGCTACACCTTC. The encoded protein is CASSSPGTLYGYTF.

This clone has a single count. The chain couples TRBV5-1 to TRBJ1-6, with TRBD1 matching over 7 bases. The CDR3 sequence is 16 residues long. V was pared by 2 bases and J by 5 bases, with 7 bases of the junction left unmatched. Germline V gives CDR1 SGHRS, CDR2 YFSETQ. The CDR3 reads CASSFGEGANNSPLHF. The CDR3 region has the DNA TGCGCCAGCAGCTTTGGCGAGGGGGCGAATAATTCACCCCTCCACTTT.

V gene TRBV4-2 combines with J gene TRBJ1-5; D gene ambiguous. The CDR3 sequence is 16 residues long. CDR1 LGHNA and CDR2 YNFKEQ come from the germline V gene. V lost 1 base and J 4 bases, leaving 14 bases between the germline ends. CDR3 DNA sequence: TGTGCCAGCAGCCAAGGGGCCGTGTATGGGAATCAGCCCCAGCATTTT. Translation gives CASSQGAVYGNQPQHF.

This clone was counted only a few times. The V gene is TRBV7-9, the J gene TRBJ1-6; possible D gene TRBD1, 5 bases. Looked up from germline, CDR1 is SEHNR and CDR2 is FQNEAQ (reference sequence). V lost 0 bases to trimming and J lost 8 bases, with 11 bases between them. The CDR3 length is 15 residues. The chain's CDR3 is CASSLAGVGDSPLHF. The CDR3, as DNA: TGTGCCAGCAGCTTAGCGGGGGTGGGGGATTCACCCCTCCACTTT.

The J gene is TRBJ1-5, the V gene TRBV12-2. TRBV12-2 is a pseudogene. The CDR3 is 18 amino acids. The CDR3 nucleotides are TGTGCAAGTCGCTTAGACGACACTCCCGGCGGGGGCAATCAGCCCCAGCATTTT. It yields the protein CASRLDDTPGGGNQPQHF.

This chain joins TRBV7-9 and TRBJ1-2; no clear D gene. The CDR3 is made up of 11 amino acids. Trimming removed 6 bases from V and 10 bases from J, with 12 bases in between. Germline CDR1 and CDR2: SEHNR and FQNEAQ (reference sequence). The CDR3 here is CASRQSGPYTF. In DNA, the CDR3 is TGTGCCAGCAGGCAAAGTGGTCCCTACACCTTC.

The chain couples TRBV9 to TRBJ2-1; 14 positions match TRBD2. The CDR3 runs 15 residues. J gave up 5 bases and V 6 bases, and 4 bases lay outside the gene matches. Per the germline V gene, CDR1 is SGDLS and CDR2 is YYNGEE. The CDR3 coding sequence is TGTGCCAGCACCGGGACTAGCGGGGGCCACAATGAGCAGTTCTTC. It is translated as CASTGTSGGHNEQFF. The full variable domain, its missing parts supplied by reference TRBV9 and TRBJ2-1, is DSGVTQTPKHLITATGQRVTLRCSPRSGDLSVYWYQQSLDQGLQFLIQYYNGEERAKGNILERFSAQQFPDLHSELNLSSLELGDSALYFCASTGTSGGHNEQFFGPGTRLTVL.

The rearrangement joins TRBV4-3 to TRBJ1-1; D is perhaps TRBD1 (5 bases). Germline CDR1 LGHNA, CDR2 YSLEER. CDR3 size: 16 residues. V shed 4 bases and J shed 3 bases, with 18 bases lying between them. The CDR3: CASSPKRLWGHTEAFF. Here the CDR3 DNA reads TGCGCCAGCAGCCCTAAGCGCCTGTGGGGCCACACTGAAGCTTTCTTT.

CDR3 amino acids: CASSKGVGRGPGANVLTF. The CDR3, as DNA: TGTGCCAGCAGCAAAGGAGTGGGCAGGGGGCCTGGGGCCAACGTCCTGACTTTC. The chain uses TRBV21-1 and TRBJ2-6; no DNA check was done on the table's D call, TRBD1. TRBV21-1 is marked as a pseudogene. This CDR3 comprises 18 residues.

This rearrangement joins TRBV7-3 to TRBJ2-7; TRBD2 might be the D (6 bases). This CDR3 is 15 amino acids long. With 1 base removed from V and 0 bases from J, the gap between germline ends came to 10 bases. CDR1 is SGHTA and CDR2 is FQGTGA in the germline V gene. CDR3 sequence (DNA): TGTGCCAGCAGCTTAATTGGGGGAGGCTCCTACGAGCAGTACTTC. This translates into CASSLIGGGSYEQYF.

This clone was observed a single time. This chain links TRBV10-3 with TRBJ2-7, with D perhaps being TRBD1 or TRBD2 (5 bases each). Germline V gene data show CDR1 as ENHRY and CDR2 as SYGVKD. The CDR3 contains 13 residues. With 6 bases removed from V and 3 bases from J, the gap between germline ends came to 12 bases. The CDR3 loop reads CAISTGTDYEQYF. The DNA for the CDR3 is TGTGCCATCAGCACCGGGACCGACTACGAGCAGTACTTC.

This clone is a singleton in its sample. This sequence joins TRBV5-6 and TRBJ2-2; the D call may be TRBD1 or TRBD2 (5 bases each). The CDR3 covers 15 residues. V lost 4 bases, J lost 1 base, and 11 bases lay in between. The germline gives CDR1 SGHDT, CDR2 YYEEEE. As DNA, the CDR3 is TGTGCCAGCAGCGGGGACGGTGGGAACACCGGGGAGCTGTTTTTT. Encoded protein: CASSGDGGNTGELFF.